This record concerns one T cell receptor beta chain sequence. The record originates from a study of blood T cell repertoires in COVID-19. Method: immunoSEQ multiplex PCR; TCRdb's copy keeps in-frame clones and lacks some. The sample shows about 250,000 clones, roughly four fifths of them seen only once. The V gene lost 4 bases and the J gene lost 2 bases, with 9 bases spanning the gap. This CDR3 is built from 14 residues. Germline loops: CDR1 SNHLY, CDR2 FYNNEI. The clonotype originates from a woman aged 70-85 years with acute or convalescent COVID-19. Material: peripheral blood. The V gene is TRBV2, the J gene TRBJ1-5; maybe TRBD1 (6 bases). The chain's CDR3 is CASSVRGGNQPQHF. CDR3 DNA: TGTGCCAGCAGTGTCAGGGGAGGCAATCAGCCCCAGCATTTT. The full variable domain, in which reference TRBV2 and TRBJ1-5 provide the parts outside the CDR3, is EPEVTQTPSHQVTQMGQEVILRCVPISNHLYFYWYRQILGQKVEFLVSFYNNEISEKSEIFDDQFSVERPDGSNFTLKIRSTKLEDSAMYFCASSVRGGNQPQHFGDGTRLSIL.